The entry below describes one TCR beta chain. Its antigen remains unidentified. No much larger clone is present one base from it, and per-base qualities are unavailable. The library relied on the immunoSEQ multiplex PCR assay. The hsTCRB Kit was used according to the manufacturer's protocol to amplify rearranged TCR beta chain sequences. TCRB libraries were sequenced on an Illumina MiSeq. From the authors' description of their analysis: The kit vendor's proprietary platform handled demultiplexing, trimming and gene mapping. Entries here come from immuneACCESS through TCRdb and include only in-frame sequences with V and J called. Some clones fail to appear in such tables; in the studies checked, an unresolved V gene covers under half of the shortfall, and the cause of the remainder is unknown. V and J calls and clone size come straight from that table; D and trimming were deduced from the DNA. For this sample there are about 60,000 clones; more than 80% appear just once. The biggest ten clones account for approximately 3.8% of the sample.

The germline V gene (reference sequence) supplies CDR1 SEHNR and CDR2 FQNEAQ. Including cysteine and phenylalanine, the CDR3 has 15 amino acids. The entry retains the CDR3 DNA only, 45 bases that are in frame from base 1. Relative to germline, V is 5 bases shorter and J is 7 bases shorter, with 20 bases between their ends. This entry belongs to a study of a mutant IDH1 vaccine in newly diagnosed glioma (dated by TCRdb to the early 2020s). The study in broad terms: Across visits V03 through V10, patients got a total of eight vaccinations, given in weeks 1, 3, 5, 7, 11, 15, 19 and 23. In the chemotherapy-containing groups, vaccination started alongside temozolomide cycles, whereas in patients who had radiotherapy alone it started 4-6 weeks after radiotherapy. Of the roughly 32 patients who were treated, approximately 62% were male and roughly 40% were female, and the mean age was around 43 years. Six visits were used for peripheral blood collection: V03 (baseline), V05, V07, V10, V12 and V13. Prior to enrollment, patients had been given standard therapy consisting of radiotherapy alone, temozolomide alone, or radiochemotherapy with temozolomide, with the combination given to most patients. For exploratory analyses, fewer than 30 treated patients had longitudinal TCRB deep sequencing done wherever samples were available.

Study-wide conclusions, independent of this receptor: PBMC samples for TCRB deep sequencing were selected based on availability. No apparent relationship was observed between pseudoprogression and alterations in the top peripheral T cell clonotypes detected by TCRB sequencing. Vaccine-induced immune responses across multiple MHC alleles were detected in about 93% of patients. It was noted by the authors that analyses of patient blood samples could not be reproduced owing to sample limitations.

The time point label for this specimen denotes: week 11, during vaccination. Each vaccine dose was 300 ug of a 20-mer mutant IDH1 peptide in Montanide, given subcutaneously with topical imiquimod. All donors had newly diagnosed IDH1-mutant astrocytomas of WHO grade 3 or 4 that showed loss of nuclear ATRX. The samples were drawn from NOA16, a multicentre, single-arm, open-label phase I trial in Germany that tested a mutant IDH1 peptide vaccine in humans for the first time. The DNeasy Blood and Tissue Kit was used to extract genomic DNA from EDTA blood for TCRB sequencing. The chain couples TRBV7-9 to TRBJ1-2, and TRBD1 may be the D gene, going by 6 matching bases. Sample: PBMCs, taken from a glioma patient whose treatment included an IDH1 peptide vaccine. This TCR came from a man aged 25 to 40 with glioma. Here the CDR3 is given as CASSHVTTGLGGYTF. Here is the DNA: TGTGCCAGCAGCCACGTAACCACAGGGTTGGGTGGCTACACCTTC.